The clone carrying this TCR beta chain has more than one count but fewer than ten. Measured with immunoSEQ multiplex PCR; TCRdb has only the in-frame clones, and not every one. The table has 170,000 or so clones, roughly 93% seen once. The sample originates from a study of T cell responses to AZD1222 COVID-19 vaccine. V was cut by 1 base and J by 3 bases, with 10 bases left in between. Germline CDR1 and CDR2: SNHLY and FYNNEI. There are 14 residues in the CDR3. The rearrangement links TRBV2 to TRBJ2-7; D gene ambiguous. The source material was peripheral blood, sampled on day 0 of AZD1222 vaccination. The sequence was obtained from an adult in good health. CDR3 residues: CASSEVSHIYEQYF. The CDR3 nucleotides are TGTGCCAGCAGTGAAGTTAGTCATATCTACGAGCAGTACTTC. Full variable domain (remainder filled in from reference TRBV2 and TRBJ2-7): EPEVTQTPSHQVTQMGQEVILRCVPISNHLYFYWYRQILGQKVEFLVSFYNNEISEKSEIFDDQFSVERPDGSNFTLKIRSTKLEDSAMYFCASSEVSHIYEQYFGPGTRLTVT.